This T cell receptor beta chain was captured in a study of long-term antiretroviral therapy in people with HIV. Study background: By about a decade, the earliest samples predate the 2015 immediate-ART recommendation.

Only one count was recorded for this clone. The target antigen is unknown. At the survey level, the v3.0 immunoSEQ assay was run. Data came from immunoSEQ multiplex PCR; TCRdb stores just in-frame clones and leaves some out. The sample has around 21,000 clones; approximately 82% are singletons. The study's findings and limits: The study collected blood between the mid-2000s and the late 2010s, possibly under older ART regimens. Controls exceeded HIV repertoires in CDR3 length range.

The TCR was taken from a woman in her 30s with HIV. Sequencing used unsorted PBMCs, obtained 0.2 years after starting antiretroviral therapy.

The CDR3 nucleotides are TGTGCCAGCAGCTTAGTAGGATTTGGGGATCCGGGTGGGAATGAGCAGTTCTTC. As protein: CASSLVGFGDPGGNEQFF. V and J are TRBV7-2 and TRBJ2-1; D is uncertain. The CDR3 totals 18 residues. V dropped 1 base and J dropped 7 bases, with 23 bases sitting between them. From germline, CDR1 is SGHTA and CDR2 FQGNSA. The whole variable domain, filled in from reference TRBV7-2 and TRBJ2-1, reads GAGVSQSPSNKVTEKGKDVELRCDPISGHTALYWYRQSLGQGLEFLIYFQGNSAPDKSGLPSDRFSAERTGGSVSTLTIQRTQQEDSAVYLCASSLVGFGDPGGNEQFFGPGTRLTVL.